This T cell receptor (beta chain) was recorded in a study of T-cell reconstitution after alpha-beta-depleted transplantation in children. During its preparation, the TCRbeta library received unique molecular identifiers. Each CDR3 protein is one row after TCRdb ran MiXCR on the PCR reads. The sample has more than 100,000 distinct CDR3 sequences; more than 20% are singletons. This clonotype was observed many times. The source was PBMCs, mostly from graft donor cells, collected 180 days after TCRalphabeta/CD19-depleted stem cell transplant. The TCR comes from a male patient aged 2 to 9 who had a stem cell transplant for chronic granulomatous disease, so the T cells may come from the graft donor.

CDR3 protein: CASSSREVSTDTQYF. CDR3 sequence (DNA): TGTGCCAGCAGTTCGAGGGAGGTCTCTACGGATACGCAGTATTTT. The chain carries TRBV12-3 or TRBV12-4 and TRBJ2-3; a weak D match, TRBD2 (6 bases). Trimming took off 4 bases at V and 6 bases at J, with 17 bases between the two ends. The CDR3 spans 15 residues.